The 5 T cell receptor beta chains listed next were all sequenced from one sample in a study of control samples from healthy donors and cancer patients. The data were produced by immunoSEQ multiplex PCR, yet TCRdb's version contains in-frame clones alone and is incomplete. This sample has 100,000 to 150,000 clones; approximately 92% occur once, and the top ten carry 5.5%. The sequenced material came from blood. The receptors here all came from a young man in good health.

This clone occurred once. The V call is TRBV6-5, the J call TRBJ2-5, with D possibly matching TRBD1 (6 bases). This CDR3 has 15 amino acids. Between the trimmed V and J ends, which lost 4 bases and 1 base, there was a span of 13 bases. Germline V gene sequence: CDR1 MNHEY, CDR2 SVGAGI. The CDR3 sequence is CASSLTRDTQETQYF. The CDR3 nucleotides read TGTGCCAGCAGTTTAACTCGGGACACCCAAGAGACCCAGTACTTC.

This sequence joins TRBV18 and TRBJ2-7, with TRBD1 identical over 9 bases. The CDR3 totals 15 residues. Germline CDR1 and CDR2: KGHSH and LQKENI. The ends lost 3 bases at V and 3 bases at J; junction bases unmatched: 6. The CDR3 region is CASSPGTGKNYEQYF. The CDR3 coding sequence is TGTGCCAGCTCACCCGGGACAGGGAAGAACTACGAGCAGTACTTC.

This chain uses TRBV7-9 with TRBJ1-1; D not certain. Germline values: CDR1 SEHNR, CDR2 FQNEAQ (reference sequence). With 5 bases removed from V and 0 bases from J, the gap between germline ends came to 13 bases. This CDR3 has 15 amino acids. CDR3 sequence (DNA): TGTGCCAGCAGCCTCAGCTCCACCTTGAACACTGAAGCTTTCTTT. Amino acid sequence: CASSLSSTLNTEAFF.

V and J are TRBV10-2 and TRBJ2-6, with D possibly TRBD2 on 6 matching bases. The CDR3 is 14 residues long. Trimming stripped 11 bases from V and 3 bases from J, with 14 bases between. Germline V gene sequence: CDR1 WSHSY, CDR2 SAAADI. DNA of the CDR3: TGCGCCGCGGAGGGCAAAGTTGGGGCCAACGTCCTGACTTTC. Its translation is CAAEGKVGANVLTF.

The chain's CDR3 is CASRRVAENEQFF. For the CDR3, the DNA is TGTGCCAGCCGGAGGGTTGCCGAAAATGAGCAGTTCTTC. The rearrangement links TRBV28 to TRBJ2-1; tentatively, D is TRBD2 (6 bases). The CDR3 has 13 amino acids. Germline V lookup: CDR1 MDHEN, CDR2 SYDVKM. V lost 8 bases, J lost 7 bases, and 15 bases lay in between.